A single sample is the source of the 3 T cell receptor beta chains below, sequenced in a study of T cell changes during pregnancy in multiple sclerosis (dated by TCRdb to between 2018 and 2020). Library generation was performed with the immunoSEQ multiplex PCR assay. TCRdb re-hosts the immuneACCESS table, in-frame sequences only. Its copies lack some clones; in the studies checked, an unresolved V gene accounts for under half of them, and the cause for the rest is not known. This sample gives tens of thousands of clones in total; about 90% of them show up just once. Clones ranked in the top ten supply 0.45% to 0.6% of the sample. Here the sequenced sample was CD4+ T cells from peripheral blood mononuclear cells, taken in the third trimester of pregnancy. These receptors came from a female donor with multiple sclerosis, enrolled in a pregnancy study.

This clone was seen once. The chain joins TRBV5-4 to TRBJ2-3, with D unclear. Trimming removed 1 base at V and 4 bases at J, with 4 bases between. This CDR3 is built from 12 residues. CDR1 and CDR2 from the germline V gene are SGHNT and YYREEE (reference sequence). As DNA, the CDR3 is TGTGCCAGCAGCTTGTATCCAGATACGCAGTATTTT. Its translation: CASSLYPDTQYF.

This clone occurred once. CDR3 DNA sequence: TGTGCCAGCAGCATACAACCGGGACAGGGAACGAGAAGAAACACCATATATTTT. Protein: CASSIQPGQGTRRNTIYF. This sequence joins TRBV7-8 and TRBJ1-3; TRBD1 matches 9 bases. Per germline, CDR1 SGHVS and CDR2 FQNEAQ. With 5 bases clipped from V and 5 bases from J, the junction kept 16 bases outside the gene matches. This CDR3 is 18 amino acids long. The whole variable domain, remainder taken from reference TRBV7-8 and TRBJ1-3, is GAGVSQSPRYKVAKRGQDVALRCDPISGHVSLFWYQQALGQGPEFLTYFQNEAQLDKSGLPSDRFFAERPEGSVSTLKIQRTQQEDSAVYLCASSIQPGQGTRRNTIYFGEGSWLTVV.

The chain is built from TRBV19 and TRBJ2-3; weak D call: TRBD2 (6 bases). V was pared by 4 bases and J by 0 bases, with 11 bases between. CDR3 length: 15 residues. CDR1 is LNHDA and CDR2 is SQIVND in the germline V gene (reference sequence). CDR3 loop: CASSNVAASTDTQYF. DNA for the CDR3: TGTGCCAGTAGTAATGTAGCGGCCAGCACAGATACGCAGTATTTT.